This T cell receptor beta chain was found in a study of blood T cell repertoires in COVID-19 (dated by TCRdb to 2020 to 2022). For the wider study: Collaborator samples came from the United States, Italy and Spain and covered acute and convalescent phases of COVID-19. The material from the prospective study consisted of cDNA or gDNA derived from T cells, B-cell-depleted T cells, or PBMCs. Subjects who had been exposed to COVID-19, were actively infected with it, or had recovered from it provided the deeply sampled blood TCRbeta repertoires that made up the dataset. HLA class I and class II types, where available, came from metadata supplied by the sample provider rather than from assay-based typing. Samples came from the ongoing ImmuneRACE study (first 160 participants) plus 1,254 subjects from 6 global collaborators. The repertoires were released in a freely available public database meant as a resource for research on the immune response to SARS-CoV-2. Nearly every sample came with metadata listing a de-identified subject ID, COVID-19 status, age in years and sex.

The immunoSEQ Assay, a bias-controlled multiplex PCR, was used to amplify TCRbeta CDR3 regions from genomic DNA. From the authors' description of their analysis: The number of nucleated cells in each sample was estimated by amplification of reference gene primers within the assay. To quantify the absolute abundance of each unique TCRbeta CDR3 rearrangement, sequence reads were collapsed and filtered. For each sample, productive Simpson clonality was calculated as the square root of Simpson's diversity index across productive rearrangements. Drawn from immuneACCESS, this table holds only the in-frame rearrangements with V and J called that TCRdb kept. Clones are partly lost; checked studies trace under half to an unresolved V gene and leave the rest unexplained. From that table come the V and J calls and clone size; the DNA was used to work out D and trimming. Recorded for this sample are about 26,000 clones; 75% to 90% of them occurred a single time. Roughly 7.6% of the sample is in the top ten clones.

Each collaborating institution followed its own protocols to collect whole blood in K2EDTA tubes. Collaborator samples were shipped for TCRbeta analysis as frozen whole blood, isolated PBMCs, or DNA extracted from either sample type. CDR1 and CDR2, looked up from the germline V gene (reference sequence), are LNHDA and SQIVND. Counted from cysteine to phenylalanine, this CDR3 has 15 amino acids. Only the CDR3 portion is preserved as DNA: 45 bases, with reading frame beginning at the first base. For this clone: The target of this receptor is not known. An end of the junction differs from the germline gene, which may be a read error.

The research as a whole found: The amount of clinical and demographic metadata varied by source and participant and was provided uncurated.

This receptor chain uses TRBV19 and TRBJ2-4; TRBD2 is a possible D gene, resting on 7 matching bases. The receptor's source is a human donor in a cohort sampled during active COVID-19. Input material: peripheral blood. The CDR3 is CASSKGGLAKNIQYF. At the DNA level, the sequence is TGTGCCAGCAGTAAGGGGGGGTTGGCCAAAAACATTCAGTACTTC.